This T cell receptor (beta chain) was sequenced during a study of cytotoxic CD8 clonotypes in ibrutinib-treated CLL. Across the study: Partial response was seen in some 24 patients and complete response in 2; after median about six years, about 14 stayed remitted, around 12 progressed. Response specimens were obtained following a median treatment duration of approximately 13 months, with a range of 6 to 36.

A word on this clone: The antigen is unknown.

The V and J ends lost 4 bases and 4 bases, in that order; junction bases with no gene match: 4. The CDR3 sequence is 14 residues long. The germline gives CDR1 SGHRS, CDR2 YFSETQ. Measured with immunoSEQ multiplex PCR; TCRdb has only the in-frame clones, and not every one. The sample shows about 200,000 clones, nearly 80% of them seen only once. Findings and limits, study-wide: Public clonotypes, found uncommonly, either contracted or stayed stable on treatment.

The input for sequencing was PBMCs, taken after 12 months of ibrutinib treatment. This TCR came from a human donor with chronic lymphocytic leukemia. This chain links TRBV5-1 with TRBJ1-1, with TRBD1 matching 10 bases. The CDR3 is CASSGGQGSTEAFF. In nucleotides, the CDR3 is TGCGCCAGCAGCGGGGGACAGGGGTCCACTGAAGCTTTCTTT.